This record looks at one T cell receptor beta chain sequence and its context. Antigen unknown. Primers for the PCR totalled 60 Vbeta and 13 Jbeta. The method was immunoSEQ multiplex PCR; TCRdb's version includes in-frame clones alone and lacks a portion of them. This table holds about 110,000 clones, around 73% found once. This specimen comes from a study of cytomegalovirus exposure and HLA in healthy donors. Notes on the study in general: Among the most significant clusters, several appeared linked to common viral pathogens in a later analysis.

The sequence was collected from a man aged 25 to 40 in good health and CMV-seronegative. The sample comprised PBMCs.

CDR3: CASRGSGFNSYEQYF. Here the CDR3 DNA reads TGTGCCAGCAGGGGATCAGGGTTCAATTCCTACGAGCAGTACTTC. The chain couples TRBV6-1 to TRBJ2-7, with D possibly matching TRBD1 (5 bases). CDR1 and CDR2 from the germline V gene are MNHNS and SASEGT. This CDR3 is 15 amino acids long. The V end lost 6 bases, the J end lost 1 base, and 16 bases lay between the germline ends.